This T cell receptor beta chain comes out of a study of breast tumors, draining lymph nodes, adjacent tissues. With respect to this clonotype: The antigen is undetermined.

From germline, CDR1 is SGHDT and CDR2 YYEEEE. The V end was cut by 0 bases, the J end by 5 bases, with 14 bases between. This CDR3 spans 15 amino acids. The lymph nodes were axillary draining lymph nodes from breast cancer patients. TCRdb re-analysed the multiplex PCR reads in MiXCR, keeping a single row per CDR3 protein. The sample has 150,000 to 200,000 distinct CDR3 sequences, roughly a third seen once; the top ten hold 3.5% to 4.5%. Study-wide points: That most tumor T cells come from lymph nodes remained unproven. Tumor repertoires ranked between lymph nodes and nontumor tissue in diversity, with V and J gene preferences. Luminal-like breast cancer showed significantly higher tumor–nontumor repertoire similarity than basal-like.

This receptor was identified in a female donor with breast cancer. Some clones in this sample may be carry-over from other donors' samples. The chain couples TRBV5-6 to TRBJ2-5; tentative D call: TRBD1 (5 bases). Sample: axillary lymph node tissue. The CDR3 sequence: CASSLGNSGAETQYF. The CDR3, as DNA: TGTGCCAGCAGCTTGGGCAACTCTGGGGCCGAGACCCAGTACTTC.